This T cell receptor beta chain stems from a study of yellow fever vaccine responses in identical twins. TCRdb reprocessed the RT-PCR reads with MiXCR, giving one entry per CDR3 protein. The sample gives about 21,000 distinct CDR3 sequences, over 75% of which show up once; about 5% is in the top ten. The material sequenced was T cells from blood (PBMCs), unsorted or a sorted subset (not recorded which), taken before or after yellow fever vaccination (not recorded which). This TCR was recovered from a woman between 18 and 29 years old who received the yellow fever vaccine.

The CDR3 nucleotides are TGCGCCAGCAGCCAAGGGTGGAAAAGGACAGGGGACACAGATACGCAGTATTTT. Protein: CASSQGWKRTGDTDTQYF. The gene calls are TRBV4-3 and TRBJ2-3; 9 bases match TRBD1. Trimming removed 1 base from V and 2 bases from J; junction bases left unmatched: 10. CDR3 length: 18 amino acids. Germline V gene data show CDR1 as LGHNA and CDR2 as YSLEER.